This TCR beta chain was found in a study of blood T cells in healthy people across ages. Study results and limitations: Any changes in expanded clonotypes were possibly confounded, as donor CMV status remained unknown. Bulk PBMC profiling left naive and antigen-experienced comparisons inconclusive. While age rose, TCR beta diversity per million T cells dropped in a roughly linear way. Higher naive T cell percentage went strongly together with higher TCR beta diversity.

This clonotype appeared many times. Its antigen is not identified. CDR3 length: 15 residues. CDR1 and CDR2 (germline): SQVTM, ANQGSEA. Losses at the gene ends were 7 bases for V and 4 bases for J; bases not matched to a gene: 12. It was with a sample-barcoded 5' primer and a J-beta primer mix that a second PCR of roughly 7 to 12 cycles was run. TCRdb fed the 5' RACE reads into MiXCR, producing one record per CDR3 protein. The sample includes around 800,000 distinct CDR3 sequences, about 47% seen only once; the top ten take 15% to 20%. This TCR was sampled from a man at least 80 years old in good health. The chain recombines TRBV29-1 with TRBJ2-1, with 8 bases identical to TRBD1. Specimen: blood. The CDR3 spells CSASDRDGPYNEQFF. The CDR3, as DNA: TGCAGCGCGTCGGACAGGGACGGTCCTTACAATGAGCAGTTCTTC.